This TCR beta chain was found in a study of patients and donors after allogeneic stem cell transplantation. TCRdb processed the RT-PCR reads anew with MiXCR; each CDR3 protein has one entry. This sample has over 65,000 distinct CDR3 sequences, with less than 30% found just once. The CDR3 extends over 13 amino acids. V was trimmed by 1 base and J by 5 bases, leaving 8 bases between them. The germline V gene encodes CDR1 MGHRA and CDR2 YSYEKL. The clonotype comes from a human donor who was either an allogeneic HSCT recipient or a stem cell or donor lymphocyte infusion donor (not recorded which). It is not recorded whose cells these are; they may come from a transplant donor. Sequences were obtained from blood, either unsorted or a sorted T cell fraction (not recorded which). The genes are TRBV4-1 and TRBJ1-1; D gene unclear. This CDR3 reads CASSQAYWTEAFF. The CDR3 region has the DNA TGCGCCAGCAGCCAAGCCTACTGGACTGAAGCTTTCTTT.